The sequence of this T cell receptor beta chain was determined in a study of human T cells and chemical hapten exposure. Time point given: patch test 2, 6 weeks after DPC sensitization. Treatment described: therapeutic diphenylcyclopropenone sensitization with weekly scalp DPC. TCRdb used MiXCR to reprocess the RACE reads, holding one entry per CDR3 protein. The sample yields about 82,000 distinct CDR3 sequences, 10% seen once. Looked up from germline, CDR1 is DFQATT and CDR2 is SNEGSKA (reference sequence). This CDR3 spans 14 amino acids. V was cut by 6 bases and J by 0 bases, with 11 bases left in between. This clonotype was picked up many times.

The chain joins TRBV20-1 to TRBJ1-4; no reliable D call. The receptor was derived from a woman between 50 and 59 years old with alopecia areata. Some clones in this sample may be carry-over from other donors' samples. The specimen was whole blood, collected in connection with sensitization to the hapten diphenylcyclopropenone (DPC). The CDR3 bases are TGCAGTGCCAGGAACAGTGCAACTAATGAAAAACTGTTTTTT. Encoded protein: CSARNSATNEKLFF.